The sequence of this TCR beta chain was determined in a study of CD8+CD57+ T cells in acquired aplastic anemia. In the study overall: Recorded DNA amounts for sorted CD4+ and CD8+ cells had an average of approximately 3.2 ug.

Genomic DNA provided the template from which TCR beta VDJ and CDR3 profiles were obtained. A single record per CDR3 protein comes from TCRdb applying MiXCR to the reads. The table has around 250,000 distinct CDR3 sequences, 56% seen once. With respect to this clonotype: As yet, its antigen is unknown.

The CDR3 is 16 amino acids. The germline V gene has CDR1 MGHDK and CDR2 SYGVNS. Trimming pared 8 bases from V and 1 base from J, leaving 20 bases between. Findings and caveats of the study: Found in both controls and patients were approximately 31 CD8+ CDR3 sequences. Patients and healthy controls showed no significant CD8+ Simpson's diversity difference.

This chain joins TRBV25-1 and TRBJ2-5; D unclear. The material sequenced was sorted CD4+, CD8+, or CD8+CD57+ T cells (not recorded which) from PBMCs. This clonotype was obtained from a human donor with severe aplastic anemia or a healthy control (not recorded which). The chain's CDR3 is CASGKLVRLTQETQYF. The CDR3 region has the DNA TGTGCCAGCGGGAAGCTTGTCAGGCTGACCCAAGAGACCCAGTACTTC.